These T cell receptor beta chains were read from a single sample in a study of CD8+CD57+ T cells in acquired aplastic anemia. From the reads, TCRdb called clonotypes with MiXCR, one entry per CDR3 protein. The sample consists of 250,000 to 350,000 distinct CDR3 sequences, roughly 50% of them appearing once. Sequencing used sorted CD4+, CD8+, or CD8+CD57+ T cells (not recorded which) from PBMCs. These receptor sequences come from a human donor with severe aplastic anemia or a healthy control (not recorded which). Each CDR3 is given with its conserved first and last residue. The D gene is left open where the match is weak. For some rows the clone size is stated as once, few or many, or as a class when expanded; others skip it.

D: TRBD1; size: many; V: TRBV6-1; J: TRBJ2-7; CDR3: CASSIIGTGTGGEQYF; DNA: TGTGCCAGCAGTATAATCGGGACAGGGACTGGTGGCGAGCAGTACTTC
D: -; size: -; V: TRBV2; J: TRBJ2-7; CDR3: CASMPRGDYEQYF; DNA: TGTGCCAGCATGCCCAGGGGAGACTACGAGCAGTACTTC
D: -; size: many; V: TRBV2; J: TRBJ1-6; CDR3: CASRPPTVTNSPLHF; DNA: TGTGCCAGCAGGCCCCCTACAGTGACCAATTCACCCCTCCACTTT
D: -; size: -; V: TRBV20-1; J: TRBJ2-6; CDR3: CSARRLGSGANVLTF; DNA: TGCAGTGCTAGAAGACTGGGGTCGGGGGCCAACGTCCTGACTTTC
D: TRBD1; size: -; V: TRBV7-2; J: TRBJ1-3; CDR3: CASSFGGTGSGNTIYF; DNA: TGTGCCAGCAGCTTCGGCGGGACAGGGTCTGGAAACACCATATATTTT
D: -; size: few; V: TRBV4-1; J: TRBJ1-1; CDR3: CASSQPTVKPEAFF; DNA: TGCGCCAGCAGCCAACCAACAGTTAAGCCTGAAGCTTTCTTT
D: TRBD1; size: -; V: TRBV7-2; J: TRBJ2-7; CDR3: CASRPYGTGAYEQYF; DNA: TGTGCCAGCAGACCTTACGGGACAGGGGCCTACGAGCAGTACTTC
D: -; size: many; V: TRBV9; J: TRBJ2-1; CDR3: CASRRADSYNEQFF; DNA: TGTGCCAGCAGAAGGGCTGACTCCTACAATGAGCAGTTCTTC
D: -; size: -; V: TRBV13; J: TRBJ1-1; CDR3: CASSLGKKGTEAFF; DNA: TGTGCCAGCAGCTTAGGCAAGAAAGGGACTGAAGCTTTCTTT
D: -; size: -; V: TRBV25-1; J: TRBJ1-6; CDR3: CASSDSAKHSPLHF; DNA: TGTGCCAGCAGTGACTCTGCAAAGCATTCACCCCTCCACTTT
D: TRBD1; size: -; V: TRBV2; J: TRBJ2-7; CDR3: CASSEETPGQGGYEQYF; DNA: TGTGCCAGCAGTGAAGAAACCCCGGGACAGGGAGGATACGAGCAGTACTTC
D: -; size: many; V: TRBV4-3; J: TRBJ2-5; CDR3: CASSQDVGNRAQYF; DNA: TGCGCCAGCAGCCAAGATGTCGGAAATCGGGCCCAGTACTTC
D: TRBD1; size: once; V: TRBV2; J: TRBJ2-7; CDR3: CASSYRPTGGIYEQYF; DNA: TGTGCCAGCAGTTACCGACCGACAGGGGGCATCTACGAGCAGTACTTC
D: -; size: -; V: TRBV19; J: TRBJ2-5; CDR3: CASSQLGETQYF; DNA: TGTGCCAGTAGTCAGCTCGGAGAGACCCAGTACTTC
D: -; size: -; V: TRBV7-2; J: TRBJ2-2; CDR3: CASSGRTGSTGEPFF; DNA: TGCGCCAGCAGCGGAAGAACAGGGTCCACCGGGGAGCCGTTTTTT
D: -; size: few; V: TRBV24-1; J: TRBJ1-5; CDR3: CATSDLDTDQPQHF; DNA: TGTGCCACCAGTGATTTGGACACGGATCAGCCCCAGCATTTT
D: -; size: many; V: TRBV5-8; J: TRBJ1-1; CDR3: CASSYGVIAMNTEAFF; DNA: TGTGCCAGCAGCTATGGGGTGATCGCAATGAACACTGAAGCTTTCTTT
D: -; size: once; V: TRBV11-2; J: TRBJ2-7; CDR3: CASSLEGPYYEQYF; DNA: TGTGCCAGCAGCTTGGAGGGGCCCTATTACGAGCAGTACTTC
D: TRBD1; size: -; V: TRBV2; J: TRBJ2-5; CDR3: CASVEGTGSQETQYF; DNA: TGTGCCAGCGTTGAAGGGACAGGGAGCCAAGAGACCCAGTACTTC
D: -; size: few; V: TRBV29-1; J: TRBJ1-2; CDR3: CSVGEDGYGYTF; DNA: TGCAGCGTTGGCGAGGACGGTTATGGCTACACCTTC
D: -; size: few; V: TRBV29-1; J: TRBJ1-1; CDR3: CSVEDSVNTEAFF; DNA: TGCAGCGTTGAAGATTCGGTGAACACTGAAGCTTTCTTT
D: TRBD1; size: once; V: TRBV7-9; J: TRBJ2-3; CDR3: CASSLGRHTGGFWDTQYF; DNA: TGCGCCAGCAGCTTGGGGAGACATACAGGGGGTTTCTGGGATACGCAGTATTTT
D: -; size: -; V: TRBV15; J: TRBJ1-5; CDR3: CATSPDRQKGNQPQHF; DNA: TGTGCCACCAGCCCAGACAGGCAAAAAGGCAATCAGCCCCAGCATTTT
D: -; size: many; V: TRBV19; J: TRBJ1-5; CDR3: CASSTPGDQPQHF; DNA: TGTGCCAGTAGCACCCCGGGGGATCAGCCCCAGCATTTT
D: -; size: -; V: TRBV19; J: TRBJ2-3; CDR3: CASSIGLTDTQYF; DNA: TGTGCCAGTAGTATAGGGCTAACAGATACGCAGTATTTT
D: TRBD1; size: many; V: TRBV4-1; J: TRBJ2-4; CDR3: CASSLEGAQGNIQYF; DNA: TGCGCCAGCAGCCTCGAGGGGGCGCAGGGAAACATTCAGTACTTC
D: TRBD2; size: -; V: TRBV7-2; J: TRBJ2-1; CDR3: CASSPWGAGDIDEQFF; DNA: TGTGCCAGCAGCCCCTGGGGAGCGGGAGATATAGATGAGCAGTTCTTC
D: -; size: few; V: TRBV20-1; J: TRBJ2-7; CDR3: CSAQNQRSSSYEQYF; DNA: TGCAGTGCCCAAAATCAGCGGTCTAGCTCCTACGAGCAGTACTTC
D: -; size: few; V: TRBV10-3; J: TRBJ2-2; CDR3: CAGGAGRAHGELFF; DNA: TGTGCCGGAGGGGCGGGCAGGGCCCACGGGGAGCTGTTTTTT
D: TRBD1; size: -; V: TRBV2; J: TRBJ2-5; CDR3: CASSVDRGQTQYF; DNA: TGTGCCAGCAGTGTGGACAGGGGACAGACCCAGTACTTC
D: -; size: -; V: TRBV7-2; J: TRBJ2-3; CDR3: CASSVGGPYTDTQYF; DNA: TGTGCCAGCAGCGTAGGAGGGCCCTACACAGATACGCAGTATTTT
D: -; size: few; V: TRBV24-1; J: TRBJ1-1; CDR3: CATSDSPRSEAFF; DNA: TGTGCCACCAGTGATTCCCCTCGGTCTGAAGCTTTCTTT
D: TRBD1; size: -; V: TRBV7-9; J: TRBJ1-6; CDR3: CASSLTGTGNSPLHF; DNA: TGTGCCAGCAGCCTCACCGGGACAGGGAATTCACCCCTCCACTTT
D: TRBD1; size: few; V: TRBV20-1; J: TRBJ2-7; CDR3: CALGQGDYEQYF; DNA: TGCGCCTTAGGACAGGGAGACTACGAGCAGTACTTC
D: -; size: -; V: TRBV2; J: TRBJ2-3; CDR3: CASTDGTDTQYF; DNA: TGTGCCAGCACTGACGGCACAGATACGCAGTATTTT
D: -; size: many; V: TRBV6-5; J: TRBJ2-3; CDR3: CASSYSLGLSTDTQYF; DNA: TGTGCCAGCAGTTACTCGCTAGGGTTGAGCACAGATACGCAGTATTTT